The 5 T cell receptor beta chains reported below all come from one sample, sequenced in a study of regulatory T cells in long-lasting Graves disease. Arm-PCR of CDR3 regions with iRepertoire HTBI primers generated TCR beta libraries. TCRdb ran MiXCR on the multiplex PCR reads and lists one entry per CDR3 protein. The table has approximately 560,000 distinct CDR3 sequences, about 16% seen once; the top ten hold more than 10%. Time point defined: newly diagnosed GD, antithyroid drugs for less than 3 months. RNA from PBMCs was the source of the TCR library. The data were also submitted as part of a second study, on T cells in Graves' hyperthyroidism and ophthalmopathy.

The source was peripheral blood mononuclear cells (PBMCs), collected at new diagnosis, from a patient treated with antithyroid drugs. The receptors were sampled from a man younger than 35 with Graves disease.

The genes are TRBV27 and TRBJ2-3; no clear D gene. The CDR3 length is 11 residues. Germline CDR1 and CDR2: MNHEY and SMNVEV (reference sequence). V lost 7 bases to trimming and J lost 5 bases, with 7 bases between them. Written as DNA, the CDR3 is TGTGCCAGCATAATAAGAGATACGCAGTATTTT. Protein: CASIIRDTQYF.

The V and J genes are TRBV18 and TRBJ2-5; maybe TRBD1 (6 bases). Per the germline V gene, CDR1 is KGHSH and CDR2 is LQKENI. The CDR3 length is 13 residues. The V gene lost 6 bases and the J gene lost 2 bases, with 10 bases spanning the gap. CDR3 residues: CASSGTNQETQYF. The DNA for the CDR3 is TGTGCCAGCTCCGGGACAAATCAAGAGACCCAGTACTTC.

This chain uses TRBV7-9 with TRBJ1-1; D remains ambiguous. In germline, CDR1 is SEHNR, CDR2 FQNEAQ (reference sequence). The CDR3 is made up of 14 amino acids. V was cut by 3 bases and J by 1 base, with 9 bases left in between. CDR3 residues: CASSFASENTEAFF. The CDR3 DNA is TGTGCCAGCAGCTTCGCCAGCGAGAACACTGAAGCTTTCTTT.

In its sample, this clonotype was seen many times. The germline gene is not matched at one end of the junction; a read error may be the cause. As DNA, the CDR3 is TGTGCCAGCAAACGGGACAGACTTCTCTTCTTC. Protein sequence: CASKRDRLLFF. The chain employs TRBV28 and TRBJ1-2; 7 bases are a match to TRBD1. The CDR3 runs to 11 residues. Germline CDR1 reads MDHEN; CDR2 reads SYDVKM.

This clonotype was counted ten times or more. The V gene is TRBV28, the J gene TRBJ2-1; 8 nucleotides match TRBD1. The V gene end was trimmed by 11 bases and the J gene end by 1 base; junction bases not matched to a gene: 4. The CDR3 runs 13 residues. CDR1 MDHEN and CDR2 SYDVKM come from the germline V gene. The CDR3 region is CAADRGSYNEQFF. CDR3 DNA: TGTGCCGCTGACAGGGGATCCTACAATGAGCAGTTCTTC. Full variable domain (outside the CDR3, taken from reference TRBV28 and TRBJ2-1): DVKVTQSSRYLVKRTGEKVFLECVQDMDHENMFWYRQDPGLGLRLIYFSYDVKMKEKGDIPEGYSVSREKKERFSLILESASTNQTSMYLCAADRGSYNEQFFGPGTRLTVL.